This T cell receptor (beta chain) was recovered during a study of cytomegalovirus exposure and HLA in healthy donors. PCR involved 60 Vbeta and 13 Jbeta primers. The table came from immunoSEQ multiplex PCR; TCRdb's copy has only in-frame clones and leaves some out. The sample carries about 37,000 clones, about 74% recorded once. The CDR3 length is 16 residues. The germline CDR1 and CDR2 sequences are MGHRA and YSYEKL. V shed 3 bases and J 5 bases; nucleotides not matched to a gene: 9. This clone occurred once. The receptor comes from a man aged 25-45 years in good health and CMV-seronegative. Sample: PBMCs. The gene calls are TRBV4-1 and TRBJ2-5, with 10 nucleotides matching TRBD2. The DNA for the CDR3 is TGCGCCAGCAGCCAGAGTCTAGCGGGGGTTTTCGAGACCCAGTACTTC. This encodes CASSQSLAGVFETQYF.